The present TCR beta chain was sequenced within a study of naive and memory T cell subsets. General study points: Findings for naive and memory subsets could not be checked against ground truth.

This clonotype appeared many times. Its antigen is not identified. The V gene lost 2 bases and the J gene lost 6 bases, with 11 bases spanning the gap. Germline CDR1 reads DFQATT; CDR2 reads SNEGSKA (reference sequence). The CDR3 is 14 amino acids. An equimolar mix of two oligonucleotides served as the beta constant-region primer for TRBC1 and TRBC2. The ligated cDNA underwent four PCR rounds using SP2 and nested alpha and beta constant-region primers. The cDNA 3' end received a ligated single-stranded oligonucleotide carrying the SP2 primer and a 12-nucleotide UMI. MiXCR, applied by TCRdb to the UMI-ligation and nested PCR reads, yields one record per CDR3 protein. The sample carries approximately 31,000 distinct CDR3 sequences, around a sixth recorded once.

The sample taken for sequencing was effector memory CD4+ T cells from blood. Subset indicated: effector memory, CD45RA- CD27-. This clonotype was sampled from a human donor in good health. The V gene is TRBV20-1, the J gene TRBJ1-6; tentative D call: TRBD1 (5 bases). The CDR3 DNA follows: TGCAGTGCTAGATCGCAGGGCGCTAATTCACCCCTCCACTTT. This encodes CSARSQGANSPLHF.